Listed here are 32 T cell receptor beta chains from one sample, sequenced in a study of blood T cell repertoires in COVID-19. Clones were sequenced by immunoSEQ multiplex PCR, and TCRdb holds only the in-frame ones, with some missing. The sample carries a few hundred thousand clones, 85% recorded once. Sequenced material: peripheral blood. These receptors originate from a woman between 50 and 59 years old with active or convalescent COVID-19.

The CDR3 bases are TGCGCCAGCAGCTTGGGGCCAGGAGCGGGAGGTTATGAGACCCAGTACTTC. Translation: CASSLGPGAGGYETQYF. The chain carries TRBV5-1 and TRBJ2-5; 9 bases align to TRBD2. This CDR3 has 17 amino acids. Losses at the gene ends were 0 bases for V and 5 bases for J; bases not matched to a gene: 11. The V gene's germline CDR1 is SGHRS and CDR2 YFSETQ.

The chain employs TRBV28 and TRBJ2-7; 9 nucleotides line up with TRBD1. J was trimmed by 4 bases and V by 2 bases; bases with no gene match: 9. The CDR3 runs 16 residues. Germline CDR1 reads MDHEN; CDR2 reads SYDVKM. This CDR3 reads CASSLNVGTGRYEQYF. The DNA of the CDR3 is TGTGCCAGCAGTTTAAACGTCGGGACAGGGCGGTACGAGCAGTACTTC. The variable domain in full, completed from reference TRBV28 and TRBJ2-7, reads DVKVTQSSRYLVKRTGEKVFLECVQDMDHENMFWYRQDPGLGLRLIYFSYDVKMKEKGDIPEGYSVSREKKERFSLILESASTNQTSMYLCASSLNVGTGRYEQYFGPGTRLTVT.

The V and J genes are TRBV28 and TRBJ2-7; TRBD1 matches 12 bases. CDR1 and CDR2 (germline): MDHEN, SYDVKM. The CDR3 extends over 16 amino acids. Unmatched junction bases numbered 8, after V lost 2 bases and J lost 6 bases. The CDR3 DNA reads as TGTGCCAGCAGTTTAAGGGACAGGGGGCGCTGGGCCGAGCAGTACTTC. Protein: CASSLRDRGRWAEQYF. The whole variable domain, filled in from reference TRBV28 and TRBJ2-7, reads DVKVTQSSRYLVKRTGEKVFLECVQDMDHENMFWYRQDPGLGLRLIYFSYDVKMKEKGDIPEGYSVSREKKERFSLILESASTNQTSMYLCASSLRDRGRWAEQYFGPGTRLTVT.

V gene TRBV5-1 combines with J gene TRBJ2-2, with D maybe TRBD2 (6 bases). CDR1 SGHRS and CDR2 YFSETQ come from the germline V gene. This CDR3 is 18 amino acids long. Deletions cut 1 base from V and 7 bases from J, with 23 bases between. CDR3 nucleotides: TGCGCCAGCAGCTTGACGGACTCGGTTAGCGGTTTAGACGGGGAGCTGTTTTTT. It encodes CASSLTDSVSGLDGELFF.

This clone came up once. The chain carries TRBV2 and TRBJ2-5, with D possibly being TRBD2 (6 bases). Germline CDR1 reads SNHLY; CDR2 reads FYNNEI. The CDR3 is 14 residues long. V gave up 6 bases and J gave up 4 bases, with 15 bases separating them. The DNA of the CDR3 is TGTGCCAGCAGGGCCGGCGCGGGACCAGAGACCCAGTACTTC. The encoded protein is CASRAGAGPETQYF.

V and J are TRBV11-2 and TRBJ1-1; D may be TRBD1 (6 bases). This CDR3 spans 15 amino acids. From germline, CDR1 is SGHAT and CDR2 FQNNGV. With 5 bases removed from V and 2 bases from J, the gap between germline ends came to 15 bases. CDR3 region: CASSPRTAINTEAFF. CDR3 sequence (DNA): TGTGCCAGCAGCCCCCGGACAGCGATCAACACTGAAGCTTTCTTT.

The V and J genes are TRBV7-9 and TRBJ2-1; 8 bases line up with TRBD2. The ends lost 2 bases at V and 7 bases at J; junction bases unmatched: 7. This CDR3 has 15 amino acids. Germline assignment: CDR1 SEHNR and CDR2 FQNEAQ (reference sequence). CDR3 in amino acids: CASSLNSGIKNEQFF. CDR3 sequence (DNA): TGTGCCAGCAGCTTAAATAGCGGGATTAAGAATGAGCAGTTCTTC.

The chain carries TRBV11-1 and TRBJ2-3, with D possibly matching TRBD1 (6 bases). CDR1 and CDR2 from the germline V gene are SGHAT and FQDESV (reference sequence). The V end lost 7 bases, the J end lost 9 bases, and 11 bases lay between the germline ends. CDR3 length: 11 amino acids. The CDR3 reads CASTQGGTQYF. In nucleotides, the CDR3 is TGTGCCAGCACCCAAGGGGGAACGCAGTATTTT. The full variable domain, with the rest looked up from reference TRBV11-1 and TRBJ2-3, is EAEVAQSPRYKITEKSQAVAFWCDPISGHATLYWYRQILGQGPELLVQFQDESVVDDSQLPKDRFSAERLKGVDSTLKIQPAELGDSAMYLCASTQGGTQYFGPGTRLTVL.

The chain carries TRBV7-9 and TRBJ2-7; D is perhaps TRBD1 (7 bases). The V gene lost 7 bases and the J gene lost 4 bases, with 17 bases spanning the gap. Germline values: CDR1 SEHNR, CDR2 FQNEAQ (reference sequence). CDR3 length equals 14 residues. The CDR3 coding sequence is TGTGCCAGCACCATAGGAGGGGGCCCTTACGAGCAGTACTTC. Its translation is CASTIGGGPYEQYF.

The V gene is TRBV18, the J gene TRBJ2-7; 9 positions match TRBD2. Unmatched junction bases numbered 3, after V lost 0 bases and J lost 0 bases. The CDR3 is made up of 16 amino acids. From germline, CDR1 is KGHSH and CDR2 LQKENI. The CDR3 spells CASSPPSGGSSYEQYF. CDR3 bases: TGTGCCAGCTCACCACCTAGCGGGGGAAGCTCCTACGAGCAGTACTTC.

This clone was seen only a few times. The rearrangement links TRBV7-9 to TRBJ2-5; the match to TRBD2 covers 11 bases. The ends lost 5 bases at V and 3 bases at J; junction bases unmatched: 2. The CDR3 contains 14 residues. Germline V gene sequence: CDR1 SEHNR, CDR2 FQNEAQ (reference sequence). CDR3 residues: CASSTSGSEETQYF. CDR3 in DNA: TGTGCCAGCAGCACTAGCGGGAGTGAAGAGACCCAGTACTTC.

The V gene is TRBV19, the J gene TRBJ2-5; a possible D gene is TRBD2 (5 bases). Between the trimmed V and J ends, which lost 4 bases and 0 bases, there was a span of 9 bases. Germline CDR1 and CDR2: LNHDA and SQIVND (reference sequence). This CDR3 comprises 14 residues. The CDR3 coding sequence is TGTGCCAGTAGTAAGGCCGGGAACCAAGAGACCCAGTACTTC. It yields the protein CASSKAGNQETQYF.

This chain joins TRBV9 and TRBJ2-2, with D possibly being TRBD1 (6 bases). The CDR3 runs to 13 residues. The V end was cut by 4 bases, the J end by 7 bases, with 11 bases between. Germline lookup yields CDR1 SGDLS and CDR2 YYNGEE. The CDR3 reads CASSRQAGGELFF. In DNA, the CDR3 is TGTGCCAGCAGCCGACAGGCCGGCGGGGAGCTGTTTTTT.

The chain recombines TRBV12-5 with TRBJ1-1; D unresolved. This CDR3 is built from 13 residues. V gave up 2 bases and J gave up 5 bases, with 9 bases separating them. CDR1 and CDR2 (germline): LGHNT, FRNRAP. The CDR3: CASGLLAMTEAFF. The CDR3 DNA reads TGTGCTAGTGGTTTGCTCGCTATGACTGAAGCTTTCTTT.

V usage is TRBV7-9 and J usage is TRBJ1-4; D gene uncertain. Trimming shortened V by 3 bases and J by 5 bases, and 4 bases separated the two germline ends. In germline, CDR1 is SEHNR, CDR2 FQNEAQ (reference sequence). The CDR3 is made up of 12 amino acids. The CDR3 spells CASSFINEKLFF. The CDR3 DNA sequence: TGTGCCAGCAGCTTTATAAATGAAAAACTGTTTTTT.

The gene calls are TRBV19 and TRBJ2-3, with TRBD2 matching 15 bases. CDR1 and CDR2 from the germline V gene are LNHDA and SQIVND (reference sequence). V lost 5 bases, J lost 5 bases, and 14 bases stayed unmatched. The CDR3 has 19 amino acids. CDR3 sequence reads: CASSSLSPGLAGGRDTQYF. For the CDR3, the DNA is TGTGCCAGTAGTTCCCTCTCCCCGGGACTAGCGGGAGGTCGAGATACGCAGTATTTT. Based on the CDR3 plus reference TRBV19 and TRBJ2-3, the full variable domain is DGGITQSPKYLFRKEGQNVTLSCEQNLNHDAMYWYRQDPGQGLRLIYYSQIVNDFQKGDIAEGYSVSREKKESFPLTVTSAQKNPTAFYLCASSSLSPGLAGGRDTQYFGPGTRLTVL.

The CDR3 sequence: CASSAGQGGYGYTF. The CDR3 nucleotides are TGTGCCAGCAGCGCAGGACAGGGAGGCTATGGCTACACCTTC. The V and J genes are TRBV7-8 and TRBJ1-2; 8 nucleotides agree with TRBD1. Germline V gene sequence: CDR1 SGHVS, CDR2 FQNEAQ. This CDR3 has 14 residues. The J segment lost 4 bases and the V segment lost 5 bases, leaving 6 bases of the junction unmatched.

CDR3 region: CASSGGRAISDTQYF. The CDR3 DNA follows: TGTGCCAGTAGTGGCGGGAGGGCCATATCAGATACGCAGTATTTT. The chain combines TRBV19 with TRBJ2-3, with TRBD2 identical over 9 bases. The germline V gene encodes CDR1 LNHDA and CDR2 SQIVND (reference sequence). After removal of 5 bases from V and 4 bases from J, the junction contained 7 bases not matched to a gene. This CDR3 contains 15 residues.

The V and J genes are TRBV6-5 and TRBJ2-1; 10 bases fit TRBD2. CDR1 is MNHEY, CDR2 SVGAGI, per germline. The CDR3 is 15 amino acids. With 1 base clipped from V and 6 bases from J, the junction kept 3 bases outside the gene matches. The chain's CDR3 is CASSYLTSGRNEQFF. CDR3 DNA sequence: TGTGCCAGCAGTTACTTGACTAGCGGGCGCAATGAGCAGTTCTTC.

The chain has TRBV6-1 and TRBJ2-7; D uncertain. Germline-derived CDR1 and CDR2 are MNHNS and SASEGT. Trimming cost V 2 bases and J 0 bases, with 8 bases left between them. The CDR3 runs 14 residues. CDR3 in DNA: TGTGCCAGCAGTGAATCACTCAACTCCTACGAGCAGTACTTC. Encoded protein: CASSESLNSYEQYF.

This clone occurred a few times. The chain uses TRBV5-5 and TRBJ2-1; 10 bases match TRBD2. The CDR3 spans 16 residues. Germline V CDR1 and CDR2: SGHKS, YYEKEE (reference sequence). J gave up 2 bases and V 4 bases, and 6 bases lay outside the gene matches. CDR3 region: CASSRHSGRTYNEQFF. The DNA of the CDR3 is TGTGCCAGCAGCCGTCATAGCGGGAGGACCTACAATGAGCAGTTCTTC.

V and J are TRBV9 and TRBJ1-3; D perhaps matches TRBD1 (5 bases). This CDR3 is 16 amino acids long. V dropped 5 bases and J dropped 0 bases, with 15 bases sitting between them. Germline V gives CDR1 SGDLS, CDR2 YYNGEE. In nucleotides, the CDR3 is TGTGCCAGCAGTTCAGGAGGGGTGACCTCTGGAAACACCATATATTTT. Protein: CASSSGGVTSGNTIYF.

There are a few counts of this clone. This sequence joins TRBV19 and TRBJ1-6, with 8 bases fitting TRBD1. In germline, CDR1 is LNHDA, CDR2 SQIVND (reference sequence). There are 15 residues in the CDR3. The V gene end was trimmed by 6 bases and the J gene end by 7 bases; junction bases not matched to a gene: 8. CDR3 sequence: CASSLTGERNSPLHF. In DNA, the CDR3 is TGTGCCAGTAGCCTGACAGGGGAGAGAAATTCACCCCTCCACTTT.

The chain uses TRBV7-9 and TRBJ2-3; 7 nucleotides line up with TRBD2. This CDR3 contains 14 residues. The V and J ends lost 4 bases and 4 bases, in that order; junction bases with no gene match: 5. The germline CDR1 and CDR2 sequences are SEHNR and FQNEAQ (reference sequence). CDR3 sequence reads: CASSSSTSADTQYF. Here the CDR3 DNA reads TGTGCCAGCAGCTCCTCCACTAGCGCAGATACGCAGTATTTT.

The V and J genes are TRBV11-1 and TRBJ1-1; D ambiguous. Looked up from germline, CDR1 is SGHAT and CDR2 is FQDESV (reference sequence). Trimming removed 3 bases from V and 2 bases from J, with 7 bases in between. CDR3 length equals 13 residues. The CDR3 nucleotides are TGTGCCAGCAGCTTTAAGAGAAACACTGAAGCTTTCTTT. This sequence encodes CASSFKRNTEAFF.

The rearrangement uses TRBV4-1 and TRBJ2-2; 7 positions match TRBD2. Germline CDR1 MGHRA, CDR2 YSYEKL. Germline trimming cut 6 bases from V and 3 bases from J; bases unmatched to any gene: 10. The CDR3 sequence is 16 residues long. The CDR3 nucleotides read TGCGCCAGCAGACAACCCGGGAGGTCCGACACCGGGGAGCTGTTTTTT. It yields the protein CASRQPGRSDTGELFF.

The chain is built from TRBV30 and TRBJ2-7, with a weak D call TRBD1 (5 bases). The CDR3 extends over 12 amino acids. V was clipped by 4 bases and J by 7 bases, with 14 bases between them. Germline V gene data show CDR1 as GTSNPN and CDR2 as SVGIG (reference sequence). The CDR3 region is CAWTRQGDEQYF. CDR3 sequence (DNA): TGTGCCTGGACGAGACAAGGGGATGAGCAGTACTTC.

CDR3 DNA sequence: TGTGCCAGCTCACGCGAATCCGGGACAGGGCTACAAGAGACCCAGTACTTC. Its protein product is CASSRESGTGLQETQYF. The chain employs TRBV18 and TRBJ2-5, with TRBD1 matching over 9 bases. There are 17 residues in the CDR3. Germline CDR1 is KGHSH and CDR2 is LQKENI. V lost 4 bases to trimming and J lost 2 bases; unmatched junction nucleotides: 11.

The rearrangement links TRBV11-2 to TRBJ2-1, with TRBD1 matching over 9 bases. The junction had 11 bases not matched to a gene; V was cut back by 2 bases and J by 6 bases. This CDR3 has 17 residues. Germline CDR1 and CDR2: SGHAT and FQNNGV. DNA for the CDR3: TGTGCCAGCAGCTTACAGCGGACAGGGGCTCGAGGCAATGAGCAGTTCTTC. Translation gives CASSLQRTGARGNEQFF.

The chain has TRBV28 and TRBJ2-1; 8 bases are a match to TRBD2. CDR1 MDHEN and CDR2 SYDVKM come from the germline V gene. This CDR3 has 16 amino acids. V shed 6 bases and J 0 bases; nucleotides not matched to a gene: 7. The CDR3 here is CASSAWTSPSYNEQFF. The CDR3 nucleotides read TGTGCCAGCAGCGCCTGGACTAGCCCCTCCTACAATGAGCAGTTCTTC.

The rearrangement joins TRBV10-2 to TRBJ1-1; D unclear. Germline V gene data show CDR1 as WSHSY and CDR2 as SAAADI. V was cut by 6 bases and J by 6 bases, with 17 bases left in between. The CDR3 contains 14 residues. The CDR3 DNA reads as TGCGCCAGCAGGTCCGGGTCCCACGGCCCTGAAGCTTTCTTT. Encoded protein: CASRSGSHGPEAFF.

The chain has TRBV23-1 and TRBJ1-5; 11 positions match TRBD1. TRBV23-1 is sorted into the ORF group, with uncertain function. Trimming removed 8 bases from V and 0 bases from J; junction bases left unmatched: 3. The CDR3 is 15 amino acids. This chain's CDR3 is CASGDRGNSNQPQHF. CDR3 sequence (DNA): TGCGCCAGCGGGGACAGGGGGAATAGCAATCAGCCCCAGCATTTT.